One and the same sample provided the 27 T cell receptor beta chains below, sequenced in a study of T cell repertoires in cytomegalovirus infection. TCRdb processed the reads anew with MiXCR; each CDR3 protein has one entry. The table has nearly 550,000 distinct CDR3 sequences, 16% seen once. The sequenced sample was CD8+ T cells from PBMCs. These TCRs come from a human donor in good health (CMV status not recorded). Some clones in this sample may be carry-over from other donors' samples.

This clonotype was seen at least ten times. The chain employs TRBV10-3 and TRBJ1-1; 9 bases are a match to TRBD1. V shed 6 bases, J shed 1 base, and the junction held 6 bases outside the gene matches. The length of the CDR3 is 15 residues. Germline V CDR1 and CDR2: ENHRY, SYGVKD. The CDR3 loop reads CAIRPSDRGNTEAFF. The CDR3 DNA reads TGTGCCATCAGACCGTCGGACAGGGGGAACACTGAAGCTTTCTTT.

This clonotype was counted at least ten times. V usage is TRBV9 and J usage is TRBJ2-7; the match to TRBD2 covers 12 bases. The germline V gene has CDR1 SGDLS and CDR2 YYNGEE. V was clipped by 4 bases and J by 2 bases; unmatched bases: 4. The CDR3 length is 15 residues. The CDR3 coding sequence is TGTGCCAGCAGCAGACTAGCGGGAGATACCTACGAGCAGTACTTC. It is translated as CASSRLAGDTYEQYF.

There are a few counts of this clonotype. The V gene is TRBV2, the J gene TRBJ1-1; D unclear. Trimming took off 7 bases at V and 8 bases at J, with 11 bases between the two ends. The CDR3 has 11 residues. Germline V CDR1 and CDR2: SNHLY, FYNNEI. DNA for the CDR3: TGTGCCAGCATGGGTAGAGCGGAAGCTTTCTTT. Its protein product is CASMGRAEAFF.

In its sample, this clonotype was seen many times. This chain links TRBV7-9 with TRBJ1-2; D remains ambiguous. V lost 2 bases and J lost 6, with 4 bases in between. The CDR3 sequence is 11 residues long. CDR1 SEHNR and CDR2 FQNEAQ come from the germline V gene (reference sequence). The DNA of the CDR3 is TGTGCCAGCAGCTTAACGGATGGCTACACCTTC. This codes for CASSLTDGYTF.

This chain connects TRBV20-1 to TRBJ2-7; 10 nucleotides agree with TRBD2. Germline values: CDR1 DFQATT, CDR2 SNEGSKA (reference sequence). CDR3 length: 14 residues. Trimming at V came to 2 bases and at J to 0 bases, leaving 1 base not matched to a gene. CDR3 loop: CSARWTSGSYEQYF. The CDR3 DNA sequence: TGCAGTGCTAGATGGACTAGCGGCTCCTACGAGCAGTACTTC.

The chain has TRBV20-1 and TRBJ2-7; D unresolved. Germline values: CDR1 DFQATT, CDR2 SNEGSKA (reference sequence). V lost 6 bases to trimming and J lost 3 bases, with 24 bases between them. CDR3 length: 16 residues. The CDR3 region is CSAIDNLAPNFYEQYF. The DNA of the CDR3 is TGCAGTGCCATTGACAACTTAGCACCAAACTTCTACGAGCAGTACTTC.

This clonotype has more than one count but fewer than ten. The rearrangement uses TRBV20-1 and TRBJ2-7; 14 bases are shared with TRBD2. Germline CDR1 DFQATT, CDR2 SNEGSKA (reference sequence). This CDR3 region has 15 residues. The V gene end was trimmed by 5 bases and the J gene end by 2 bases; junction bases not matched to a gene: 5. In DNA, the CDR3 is TGCAGTGCTCCGGGACTAGCGGGAGACGCCTACGAGCAGTACTTC. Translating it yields CSAPGLAGDAYEQYF.

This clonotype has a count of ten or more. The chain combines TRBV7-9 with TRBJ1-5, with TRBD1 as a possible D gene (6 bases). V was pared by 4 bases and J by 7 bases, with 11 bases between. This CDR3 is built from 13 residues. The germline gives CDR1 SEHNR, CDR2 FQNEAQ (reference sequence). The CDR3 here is CASSSDSSQPQHF. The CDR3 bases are TGTGCCAGCAGCTCGGACAGTAGCCAGCCCCAGCATTTT.

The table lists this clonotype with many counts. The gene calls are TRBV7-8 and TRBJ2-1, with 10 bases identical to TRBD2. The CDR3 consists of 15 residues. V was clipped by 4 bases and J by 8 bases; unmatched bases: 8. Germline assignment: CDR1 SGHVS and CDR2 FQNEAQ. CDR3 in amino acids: CASSSLAGGSDEQFF. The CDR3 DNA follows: TGTGCCAGCAGCTCCTTAGCGGGAGGCAGCGATGAGCAGTTCTTC.

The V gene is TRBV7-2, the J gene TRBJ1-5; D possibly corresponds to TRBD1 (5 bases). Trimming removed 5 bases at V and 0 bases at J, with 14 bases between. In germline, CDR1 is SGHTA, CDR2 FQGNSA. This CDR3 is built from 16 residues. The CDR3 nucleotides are TGTGCCAGCAGCACCGGGACCTTATATAGCAATCAGCCCCAGCATTTT. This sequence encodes CASSTGTLYSNQPQHF.

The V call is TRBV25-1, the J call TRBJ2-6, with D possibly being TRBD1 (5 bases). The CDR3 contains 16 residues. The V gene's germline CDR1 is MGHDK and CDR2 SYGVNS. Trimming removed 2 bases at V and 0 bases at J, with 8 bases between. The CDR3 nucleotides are TGTGCCAGCAGTGAAGACAGTGACTCTGGGGCCAACGTCCTGACTTTC. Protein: CASSEDSDSGANVLTF.

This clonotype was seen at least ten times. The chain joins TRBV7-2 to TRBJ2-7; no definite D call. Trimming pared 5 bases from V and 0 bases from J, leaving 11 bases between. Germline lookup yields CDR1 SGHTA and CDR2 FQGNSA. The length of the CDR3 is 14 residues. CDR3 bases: TGTGCCAGCAGCGCCCGGACCAGCTCCTACGAGCAGTACTTC. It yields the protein CASSARTSSYEQYF.

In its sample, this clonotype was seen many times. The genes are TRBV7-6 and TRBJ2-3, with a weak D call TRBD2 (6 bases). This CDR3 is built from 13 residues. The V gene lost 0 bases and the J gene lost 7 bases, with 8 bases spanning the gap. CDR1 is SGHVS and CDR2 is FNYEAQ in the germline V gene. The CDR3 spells CASSLAGLHTQYF. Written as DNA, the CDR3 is TGTGCCAGCAGCTTAGCAGGACTACATACGCAGTATTTT.

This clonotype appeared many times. Here the CDR3 reads CASSLIGYSNQPQHF. CDR3 nucleotides: TGTGCCAGCAGTTTAATAGGTTATAGCAATCAGCCCCAGCATTTT. The genes are TRBV27 and TRBJ1-5; D is unresolved. This CDR3 has 15 residues. Germline V CDR1 and CDR2: MNHEY, SMNVEV (reference sequence). Trimming took 2 bases from V and 0 from J, leaving 8 bases between them.

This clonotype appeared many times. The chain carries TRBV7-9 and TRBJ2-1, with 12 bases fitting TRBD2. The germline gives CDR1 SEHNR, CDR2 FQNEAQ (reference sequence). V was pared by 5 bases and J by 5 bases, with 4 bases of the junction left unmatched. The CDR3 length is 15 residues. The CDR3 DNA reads TGTGCCAGCAGCCCCGGGACTAGCGGGCACAATGAGCAGTTCTTC. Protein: CASSPGTSGHNEQFF. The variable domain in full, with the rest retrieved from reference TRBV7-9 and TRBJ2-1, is DTGVSQNPRHKITKRGQNVTFRCDPISEHNRLYWYRQTLGQGPEFLTYFQNEAQLEKSRLLSDRFSAERPKGSFSTLEIQRTEQGDSAMYLCASSPGTSGHNEQFFGPGTRLTVL.

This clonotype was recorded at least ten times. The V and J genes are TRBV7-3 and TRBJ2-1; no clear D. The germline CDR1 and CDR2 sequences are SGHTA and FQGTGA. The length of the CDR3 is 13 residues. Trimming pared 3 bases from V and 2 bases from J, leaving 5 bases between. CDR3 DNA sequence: TGTGCCAGCAGCTTTGCCGCCTACAATGAGCAGTTCTTC. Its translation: CASSFAAYNEQFF.

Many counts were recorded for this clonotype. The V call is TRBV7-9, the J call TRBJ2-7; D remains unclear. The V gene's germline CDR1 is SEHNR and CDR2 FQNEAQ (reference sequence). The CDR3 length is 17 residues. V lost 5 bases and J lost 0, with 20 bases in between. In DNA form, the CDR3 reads TGTGCCAGCAGCCAAGAGTTCAGCCACCTTAGCTCCTACGAGCAGTACTTC. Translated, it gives CASSQEFSHLSSYEQYF.

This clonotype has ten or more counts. Here the CDR3 reads CASSLVPSSEQYF. The CDR3 nucleotides are TGTGCCAGCAGCTTAGTTCCCTCTAGCGAGCAGTACTTC. The J gene is TRBJ2-7, the V gene TRBV7-8; D unclear. This CDR3 spans 13 amino acids. Deletions cut 1 base from V and 6 bases from J, with 10 bases between. Germline V CDR1 and CDR2: SGHVS, FQNEAQ.

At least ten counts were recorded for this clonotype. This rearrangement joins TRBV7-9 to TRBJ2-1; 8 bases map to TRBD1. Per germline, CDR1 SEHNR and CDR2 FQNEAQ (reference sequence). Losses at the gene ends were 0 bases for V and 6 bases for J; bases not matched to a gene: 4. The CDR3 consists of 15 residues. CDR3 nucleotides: TGTGCCAGCAGCTTAGCTGGGGGGACAGGCAATGAGCAGTTCTTC. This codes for CASSLAGGTGNEQFF.

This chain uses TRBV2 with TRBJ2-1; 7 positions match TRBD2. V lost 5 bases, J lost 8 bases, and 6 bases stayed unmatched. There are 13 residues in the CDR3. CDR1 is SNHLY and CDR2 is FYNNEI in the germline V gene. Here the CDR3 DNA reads TGTGCCAGCAGTACACTAGCGACTGATGAGCAGTTCTTC. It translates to CASSTLATDEQFF.

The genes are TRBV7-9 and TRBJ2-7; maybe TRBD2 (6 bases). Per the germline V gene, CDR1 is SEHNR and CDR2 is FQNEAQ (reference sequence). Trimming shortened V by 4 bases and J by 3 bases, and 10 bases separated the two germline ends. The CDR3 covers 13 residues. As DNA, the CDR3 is TGTGCCAGCAGCTCGGGACTGCACTACGAGCAGTACTTC. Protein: CASSSGLHYEQYF.

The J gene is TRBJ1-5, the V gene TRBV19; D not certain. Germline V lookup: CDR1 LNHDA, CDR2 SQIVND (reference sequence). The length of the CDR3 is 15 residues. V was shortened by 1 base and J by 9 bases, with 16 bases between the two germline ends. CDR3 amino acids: CASSIGTSAGRPQHF. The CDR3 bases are TGTGCCAGTAGTATAGGGACCTCCGCGGGTCGGCCCCAGCATTTT. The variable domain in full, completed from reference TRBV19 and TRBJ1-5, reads DGGITQSPKYLFRKEGQNVTLSCEQNLNHDAMYWYRQDPGQGLRLIYYSQIVNDFQKGDIAEGYSVSREKKESFPLTVTSAQKNPTAFYLCASSIGTSAGRPQHFGDGTRLSIL.

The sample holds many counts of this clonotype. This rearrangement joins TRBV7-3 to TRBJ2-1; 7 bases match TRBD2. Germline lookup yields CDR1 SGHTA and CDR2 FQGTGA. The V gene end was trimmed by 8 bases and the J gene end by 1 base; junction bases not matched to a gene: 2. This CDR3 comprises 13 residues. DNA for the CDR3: TGTGCCAGCGGGAGGGGATCCTACAATGAGCAGTTCTTC. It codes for CASGRGSYNEQFF.

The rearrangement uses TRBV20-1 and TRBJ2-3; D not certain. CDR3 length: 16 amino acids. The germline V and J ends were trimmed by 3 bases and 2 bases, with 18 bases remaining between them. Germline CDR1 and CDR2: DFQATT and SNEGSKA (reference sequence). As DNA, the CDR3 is TGCAGTGCTAGTGGTCGGCCGTTGCTAAACACAGATACGCAGTATTTT. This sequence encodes CSASGRPLLNTDTQYF.

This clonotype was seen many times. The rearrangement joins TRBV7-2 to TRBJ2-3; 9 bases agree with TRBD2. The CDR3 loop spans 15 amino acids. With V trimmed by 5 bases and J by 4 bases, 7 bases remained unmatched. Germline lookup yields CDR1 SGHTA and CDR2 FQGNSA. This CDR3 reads CASSPDGGRADTQYF. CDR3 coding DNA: TGTGCCAGCAGCCCAGATGGCGGGAGGGCAGATACGCAGTATTTT. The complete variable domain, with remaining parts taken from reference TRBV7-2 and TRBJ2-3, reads GAGVSQSPSNKVTEKGKDVELRCDPISGHTALYWYRQSLGQGLEFLIYFQGNSAPDKSGLPSDRFSAERTGGSVSTLTIQRTQQEDSAVYLCASSPDGGRADTQYFGPGTRLTVL.

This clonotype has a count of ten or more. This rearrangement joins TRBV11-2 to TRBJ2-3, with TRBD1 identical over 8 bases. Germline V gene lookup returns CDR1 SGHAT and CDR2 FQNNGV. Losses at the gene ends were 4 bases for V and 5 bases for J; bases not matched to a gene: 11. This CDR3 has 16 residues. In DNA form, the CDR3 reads TGTGCCAGCAGCTCCCAGATGGACAGGGTGAGAGATACGCAGTATTTT. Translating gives CASSSQMDRVRDTQYF.

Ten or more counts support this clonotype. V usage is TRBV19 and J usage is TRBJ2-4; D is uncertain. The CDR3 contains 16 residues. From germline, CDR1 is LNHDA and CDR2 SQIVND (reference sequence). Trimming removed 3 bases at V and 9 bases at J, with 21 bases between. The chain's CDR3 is CASSIQLRRPEVIQYF. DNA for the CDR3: TGTGCCAGTAGTATCCAATTGAGACGGCCGGAAGTCATTCAGTACTTC.